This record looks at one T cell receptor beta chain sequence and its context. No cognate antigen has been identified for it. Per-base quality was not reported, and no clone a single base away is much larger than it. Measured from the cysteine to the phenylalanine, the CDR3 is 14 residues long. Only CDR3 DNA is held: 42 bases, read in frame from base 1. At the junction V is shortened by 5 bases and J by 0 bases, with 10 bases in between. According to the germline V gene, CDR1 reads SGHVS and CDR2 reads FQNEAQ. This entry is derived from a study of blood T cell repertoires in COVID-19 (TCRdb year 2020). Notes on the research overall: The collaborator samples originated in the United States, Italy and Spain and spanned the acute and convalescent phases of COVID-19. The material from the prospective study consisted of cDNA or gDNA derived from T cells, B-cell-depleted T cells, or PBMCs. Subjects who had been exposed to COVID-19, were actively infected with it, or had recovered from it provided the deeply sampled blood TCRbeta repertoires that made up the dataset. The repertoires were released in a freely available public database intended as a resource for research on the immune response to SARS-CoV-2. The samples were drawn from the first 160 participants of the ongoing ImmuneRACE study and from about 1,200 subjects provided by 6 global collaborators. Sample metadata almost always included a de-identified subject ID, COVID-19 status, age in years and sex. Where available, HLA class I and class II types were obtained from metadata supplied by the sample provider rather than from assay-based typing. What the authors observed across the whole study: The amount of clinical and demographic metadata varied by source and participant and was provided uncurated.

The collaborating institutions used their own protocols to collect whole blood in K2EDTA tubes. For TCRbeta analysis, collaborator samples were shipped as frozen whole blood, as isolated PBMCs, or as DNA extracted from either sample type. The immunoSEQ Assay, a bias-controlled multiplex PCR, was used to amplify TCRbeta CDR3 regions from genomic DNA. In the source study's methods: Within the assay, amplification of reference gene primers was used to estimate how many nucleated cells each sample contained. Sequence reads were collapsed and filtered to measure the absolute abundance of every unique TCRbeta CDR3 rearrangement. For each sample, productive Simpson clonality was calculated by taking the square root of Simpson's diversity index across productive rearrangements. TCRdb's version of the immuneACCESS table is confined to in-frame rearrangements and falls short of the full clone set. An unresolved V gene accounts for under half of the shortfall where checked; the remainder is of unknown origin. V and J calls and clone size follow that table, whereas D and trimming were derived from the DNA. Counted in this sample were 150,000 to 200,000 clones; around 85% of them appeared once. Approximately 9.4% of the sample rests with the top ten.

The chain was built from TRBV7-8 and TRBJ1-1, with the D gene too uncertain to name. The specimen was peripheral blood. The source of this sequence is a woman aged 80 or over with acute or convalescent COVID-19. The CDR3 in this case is CASSPDRVNTEAFF. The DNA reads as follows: TGTGCCAGCAGCCCCGATAGAGTGAACACTGAAGCTTTCTTT.